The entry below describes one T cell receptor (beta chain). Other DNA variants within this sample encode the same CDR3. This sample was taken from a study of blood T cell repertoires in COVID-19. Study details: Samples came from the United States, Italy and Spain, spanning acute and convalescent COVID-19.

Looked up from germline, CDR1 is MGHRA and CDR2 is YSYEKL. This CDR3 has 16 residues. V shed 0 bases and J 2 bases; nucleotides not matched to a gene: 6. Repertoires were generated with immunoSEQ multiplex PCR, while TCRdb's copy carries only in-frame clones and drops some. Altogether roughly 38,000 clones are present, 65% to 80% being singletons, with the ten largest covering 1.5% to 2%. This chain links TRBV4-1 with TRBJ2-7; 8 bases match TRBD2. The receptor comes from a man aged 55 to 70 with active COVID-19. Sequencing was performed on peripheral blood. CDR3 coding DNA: TGCGCCAGCAGCCAAGACCCTAGCGGGTCCGCCTACGAGCAGTACTTC. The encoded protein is CASSQDPSGSAYEQYF.